In this sample, the clone carrying this TCR beta chain turned up a few times. This sample is part of a study of blood T cells in healthy people across ages. A second roughly 6 to 11 cycle PCR used barcoded and J-beta primers. A single record per CDR3 protein comes from TCRdb applying MiXCR to the 5' RACE reads. The sample lists 1.8 million or so distinct CDR3 sequences, approximately 40% occurring once. Each sample used at least 6 million PBMCs. Per sample, no less than 5.5 micrograms of total RNA were extracted. V was clipped by 4 bases and J by 3 bases, with 9 bases between them. CDR3 length: 12 amino acids. Germline loops: CDR1 SQVTM, CDR2 ANQGSEA.

Sequenced material: blood. This clonotype was sampled from a human donor in good health. This chain connects TRBV29-1 to TRBJ1-1; D perhaps matches TRBD1 (5 bases). The CDR3, as DNA: TGCAGCGTTGGCGGGGCGTACACTGAAGCTTTCTTT. Its protein product is CSVGGAYTEAFF.